This TCR beta chain comes out of a study of T-cell reconstitution after alpha-beta-depleted transplantation in children. Library preparation (for TCRbeta) was performed with unique molecular identifiers. A single record per CDR3 protein comes from TCRdb applying MiXCR to the PCR reads. The table records some 530,000 distinct CDR3 sequences, roughly an eighth of them present only once. V lost 4 bases and J 3 bases, leaving 21 bases between the germline ends. The CDR3 covers 18 residues. Germline-derived CDR1 and CDR2 are LGHNA and YSLEER. The chain recombines TRBV4-3 with TRBJ1-4, with a weak D call TRBD1 (5 bases). This clonotype was obtained from a human donor who donated a stem cell graft to a child with combined immunodeficiency. This specimen was PBMCs from the stem cell graft donor, taken from the stem cell graft. CDR3 sequence reads: CASSRFPGGGGANEKLFF. The CDR3 coding sequence is TGCGCCAGCAGCCGATTCCCCGGTGGGGGTGGGGCTAATGAAAAACTGTTTTTT.